These 18 T cell receptor beta chains were sequenced from one sample in a study of T-cell memory formation after mild COVID-19. Each CDR3 protein is one row after TCRdb ran MiXCR on the 5' RACE reads. The profile shows approximately 150,000 distinct CDR3 sequences, roughly 21% of them singletons. The sequenced sample was PBMCs or a T cell subset sorted from them (not recorded which). All receptors come from an adult woman who had mild COVID-19 (a few samples of this study predate the infection). Cell type and time point are not known.

Only one count was recorded for this clonotype. The V and J genes are TRBV6-6 and TRBJ2-5; D possibly uses TRBD1 or TRBD2 (5 bases each). The CDR3 has 15 residues. The ends were cut back, 8 bases at V and 4 bases at J, with 20 bases in the middle. Germline V gene data show CDR1 as MNHNY and CDR2 as SVGAGI (reference sequence). This chain's CDR3 is CASSPRQAGGETQYF. The CDR3 nucleotides read TGTGCCAGCTCCCCTCGGCAGGCTGGGGGAGAGACCCAGTACTTC.

The rearrangement uses TRBV4-1 and TRBJ2-7; 7 nucleotides match TRBD1. V gave up 2 bases and J gave up 3 bases; unmatched junction bases: 7. This CDR3 contains 15 residues. Per the germline V gene, CDR1 is MGHRA and CDR2 is YSYEKL. CDR3 nucleotides: TGCGCCAGCAGCCAAACGGGACAGTTGCTCTACGAGCAGTACTTC. Encoded protein: CASSQTGQLLYEQYF.

This clonotype was counted a few times. This chain links TRBV5-1 with TRBJ2-2, with a weak D call TRBD2 (6 bases). Germline CDR1 SGHRS, CDR2 YFSETQ. Trimming shortened V by 7 bases and J by 1 base, and 14 bases separated the two germline ends. The CDR3 has 15 residues. The CDR3 DNA reads as TGCGCCAGCTGTTCCGGGACTCTGAACACCGGGGAGCTGTTTTTT. It is translated as CASCSGTLNTGELFF.

This clonotype was picked up a small number of times. V usage is TRBV24-1 and J usage is TRBJ2-1; tentative D call: TRBD1 (6 bases). Trimming cost V 2 bases and J 0 bases, with 13 bases left between them. This CDR3 has 17 residues. Germline CDR1 KGHDR, CDR2 SFDVKD. This CDR3 reads CATSDSQGLSSYNEQFF. In DNA form, the CDR3 reads TGTGCCACCAGTGATTCTCAGGGGCTTAGCTCCTACAATGAGCAGTTCTTC.

This clonotype occurred many times. The V gene is TRBV9, the J gene TRBJ2-2; a weak D match, TRBD2 (5 bases). Trimming pared 4 bases from V and 2 bases from J, leaving 15 bases between. Germline V gives CDR1 SGDLS, CDR2 YYNGEE. CDR3 length: 16 residues. In DNA, the CDR3 is TGTGCCAGCAGCCCCCGAGTAGCGTCAAACACCGGGGAGCTGTTTTTT. Amino acids: CASSPRVASNTGELFF. The full variable domain, with the rest looked up from reference TRBV9 and TRBJ2-2, is DSGVTQTPKHLITATGQRVTLRCSPRSGDLSVYWYQQSLDQGLQFLIQYYNGEERAKGNILERFSAQQFPDLHSELNLSSLELGDSALYFCASSPRVASNTGELFFGEGSRLTVL.

At least ten counts were recorded for this clonotype. The V and J genes are TRBV20-1 and TRBJ2-5; D might be TRBD1 or TRBD2, each matching 5 bases. The V end lost 2 bases, the J end lost 1 base, and 11 bases lay between the germline ends. The germline CDR1 and CDR2 sequences are DFQATT and SNEGSKA (reference sequence). The CDR3 has 14 residues. The CDR3 loop reads CSARNFGAQETQYF. The CDR3 nucleotides read TGCAGTGCTAGAAATTTCGGGGCCCAAGAGACCCAGTACTTC.

The chain uses TRBV4-2 and TRBJ2-1; TRBD1 might be the D (5 bases). Deletions cut 0 bases from V and 3 bases from J, with 15 bases between. CDR1 is LGHNA, CDR2 YNFKEQ, per germline. The CDR3 runs to 17 residues. In DNA form, the CDR3 reads TGTGCCAGCAGCCAAGATGGCGGCAGGGTAATCTACAATGAGCAGTTCTTC. It yields the protein CASSQDGGRVIYNEQFF.

This clonotype has just a few counts. V gene TRBV20-1 combines with J gene TRBJ1-1; D is undetermined. CDR1 DFQATT and CDR2 SNEGSKA come from the germline V gene (reference sequence). V lost 3 bases, J lost 1 base, and 15 bases lay in between. The CDR3 covers 15 residues. The CDR3 is CSARPGYVGNTEAFF. CDR3 bases: TGCAGTGCTAGGCCGGGGTATGTCGGGAACACTGAAGCTTTCTTT.

V gene TRBV29-1 combines with J gene TRBJ2-3; D not resolved. Trimming took off 1 base at V and 1 base at J, with 12 bases between the two ends. The CDR3 contains 15 residues. Germline V gene lookup returns CDR1 SQVTM and CDR2 ANQGSEA. CDR3 in DNA: TGCAGCGTTGAAGTAGGGATGGTGGGCACAGATACGCAGTATTTT. It translates to CSVEVGMVGTDTQYF.

The chain employs TRBV3-1 and TRBJ2-1, with TRBD2 matching 8 bases. Looked up from germline, CDR1 is LGHDT and CDR2 is YNNKEL (reference sequence). This CDR3 has 13 residues. After removal of 5 bases from V and 10 bases from J, the junction contained 7 bases not matched to a gene. CDR3 nucleotides: TGTGCCAGCAGCAATCGGGGGGGCGGGGAGCAGTTCTTC. The encoded protein is CASSNRGGGEQFF.

The chain carries TRBV12-3 or TRBV12-4 and TRBJ1-1; tentatively, D is TRBD1 (6 bases). V was trimmed by 2 bases and J by 6 bases, leaving 10 bases between them. The CDR3 contains 13 residues. The CDR3 DNA sequence: TGTGCCAGCAGTTTACGTCGGACAGCTGAAGCTTTCTTT. Translation gives CASSLRRTAEAFF.

The chain joins TRBV7-9 to TRBJ2-1; TRBD1 might be the D (5 bases). Trimming took off 2 bases at V and 8 bases at J, with 25 bases between the two ends. The germline V gene encodes CDR1 SEHNR and CDR2 FQNEAQ (reference sequence). This CDR3 is 18 amino acids long. The CDR3 bases are TGTGCCAGCAGCTTATTTAGGGTGCGATGGGGCTCCCGCGATGAGCAGTTCTTC. Translation gives CASSLFRVRWGSRDEQFF.

This clonotype was detected only once. The chain couples TRBV4-3 to TRBJ1-3, with a tentative D call TRBD1 (5 bases). The CDR3 is made up of 16 amino acids. Trimming removed 0 bases at V and 4 bases at J, with 13 bases between. The V gene's germline CDR1 is LGHNA and CDR2 YSLEER. CDR3: CASSQDSARAGNTIYF. The CDR3 bases are TGCGCCAGCAGCCAAGATTCAGCCAGGGCGGGAAACACCATATATTTT.

The V and J genes are TRBV25-1 and TRBJ2-5, with D maybe TRBD2 (6 bases). V was shortened by 2 bases and J by 6 bases, with 13 bases between the two germline ends. The CDR3 totals 14 residues. The germline CDR1 and CDR2 sequences are MGHDK and SYGVNS. The CDR3 nucleotides are TGTGCCAGCAGTGAAGTCGAGGGCGGGAAGACCCAGTACTTC. Protein: CASSEVEGGKTQYF.

This clonotype has a count of ten or more. The chain carries TRBV20-1 and TRBJ2-1, with D hard to call. Trimming took 4 bases from V and 0 from J, leaving 7 bases between them. Germline lookup yields CDR1 DFQATT and CDR2 SNEGSKA (reference sequence). The CDR3 runs 13 residues. The CDR3 sequence: CSAITDSYNEQFF. CDR3 in DNA: TGCAGTGCTATCACCGACTCCTACAATGAGCAGTTCTTC.

Only a few counts were recorded for this clonotype. The rearrangement links TRBV9 to TRBJ1-1; no firm D call. Trimming removed 5 bases at V and 4 bases at J, with 12 bases between. There are 13 residues in the CDR3. Germline V gives CDR1 SGDLS, CDR2 YYNGEE. The CDR3 DNA reads as TGTGCCAGCAGGGGTGAGGATTTCACTGAAGCTTTCTTT. Protein sequence: CASRGEDFTEAFF.

The chain recombines TRBV25-1 with TRBJ2-2; no clear D. Trimming removed 1 base from V and 3 bases from J, with 9 bases in between. The germline CDR1 and CDR2 sequences are MGHDK and SYGVNS. The CDR3 is made up of 15 amino acids. In nucleotides, the CDR3 is TGTGCCAGCAGTGAATTCTCAGTTGACACCGGGGAGCTGTTTTTT. Protein sequence: CASSEFSVDTGELFF.

This clonotype was observed a few times. The V and J genes are TRBV20-1 and TRBJ2-3; the D is unclear. V lost 0 bases, J lost 6 bases, and 13 bases lay in between. CDR1 is DFQATT and CDR2 is SNEGSKA in the germline V gene (reference sequence). CDR3 length equals 14 residues. CDR3 in amino acids: CSARDARALDTQYF. The DNA for the CDR3 is TGCAGTGCTAGAGATGCCCGGGCCCTCGATACGCAGTATTTT.